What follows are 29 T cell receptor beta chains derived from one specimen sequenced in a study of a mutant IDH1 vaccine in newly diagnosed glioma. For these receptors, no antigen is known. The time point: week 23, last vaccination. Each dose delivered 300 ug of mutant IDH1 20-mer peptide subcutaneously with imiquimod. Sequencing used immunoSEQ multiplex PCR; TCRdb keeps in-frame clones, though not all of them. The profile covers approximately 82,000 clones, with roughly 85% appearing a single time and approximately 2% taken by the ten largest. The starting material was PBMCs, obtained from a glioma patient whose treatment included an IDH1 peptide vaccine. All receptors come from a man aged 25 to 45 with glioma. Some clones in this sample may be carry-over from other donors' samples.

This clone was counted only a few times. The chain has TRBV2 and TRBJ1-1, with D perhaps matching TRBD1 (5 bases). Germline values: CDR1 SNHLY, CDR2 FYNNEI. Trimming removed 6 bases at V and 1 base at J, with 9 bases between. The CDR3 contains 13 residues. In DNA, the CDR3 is TGTGCCAGCAGGACGACAGCGAACACTGAAGCTTTCTTT. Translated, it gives CASRTTANTEAFF.

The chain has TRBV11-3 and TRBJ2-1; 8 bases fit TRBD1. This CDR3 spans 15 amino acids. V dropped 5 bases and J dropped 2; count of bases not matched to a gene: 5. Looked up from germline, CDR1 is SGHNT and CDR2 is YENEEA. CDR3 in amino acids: CASSKDRGTYNEQFF. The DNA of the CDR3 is TGTGCCAGCAGCAAAGACAGGGGTACCTACAATGAGCAGTTCTTC.

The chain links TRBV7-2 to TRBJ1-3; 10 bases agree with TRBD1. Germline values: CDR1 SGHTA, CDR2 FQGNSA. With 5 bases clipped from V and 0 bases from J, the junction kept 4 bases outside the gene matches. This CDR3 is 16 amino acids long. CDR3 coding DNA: TGTGCCAGCAGCATCGGGACAGGGGCCTCTGGAAACACCATATATTTT. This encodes CASSIGTGASGNTIYF.

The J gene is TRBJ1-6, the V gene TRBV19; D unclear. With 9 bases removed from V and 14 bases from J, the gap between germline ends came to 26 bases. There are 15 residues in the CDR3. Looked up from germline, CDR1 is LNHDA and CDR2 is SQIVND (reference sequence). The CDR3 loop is CASSGSKVSLITLHF. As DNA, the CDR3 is TGTGCCAGCTCCGGAAGTAAGGTTTCACTAATAACCCTCCACTTT.

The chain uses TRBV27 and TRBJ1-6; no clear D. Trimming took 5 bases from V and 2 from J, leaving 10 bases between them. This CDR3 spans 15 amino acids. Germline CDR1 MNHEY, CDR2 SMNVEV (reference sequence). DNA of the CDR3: TGTGCCAGCAGTGACCGGGGTCCCTATAATTCACCCCTCCACTTT. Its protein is CASSDRGPYNSPLHF.

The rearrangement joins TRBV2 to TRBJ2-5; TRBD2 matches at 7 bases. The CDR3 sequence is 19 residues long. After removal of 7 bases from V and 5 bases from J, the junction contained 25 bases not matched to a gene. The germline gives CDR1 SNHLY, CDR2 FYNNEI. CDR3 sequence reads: CASTKGELGLGGSWETQYF. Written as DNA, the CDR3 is TGTGCCAGCACCAAAGGGGAGTTGGGCCTAGGCGGGAGTTGGGAGACCCAGTACTTC.

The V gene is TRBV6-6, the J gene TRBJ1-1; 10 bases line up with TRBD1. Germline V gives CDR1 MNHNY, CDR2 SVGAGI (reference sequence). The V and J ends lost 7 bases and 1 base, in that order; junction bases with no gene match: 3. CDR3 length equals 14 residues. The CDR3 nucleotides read TGTGCCAGCACCAGGGACAGGGGGAACACTGAAGCTTTCTTT. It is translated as CASTRDRGNTEAFF.

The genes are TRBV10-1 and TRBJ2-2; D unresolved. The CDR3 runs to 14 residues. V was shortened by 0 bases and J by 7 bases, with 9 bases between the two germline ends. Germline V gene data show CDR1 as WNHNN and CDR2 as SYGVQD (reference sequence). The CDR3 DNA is TGCGCCAGCAGTGAGTCGTCGGCTAGCGGGGAGCTGTTTTTT. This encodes CASSESSASGELFF.

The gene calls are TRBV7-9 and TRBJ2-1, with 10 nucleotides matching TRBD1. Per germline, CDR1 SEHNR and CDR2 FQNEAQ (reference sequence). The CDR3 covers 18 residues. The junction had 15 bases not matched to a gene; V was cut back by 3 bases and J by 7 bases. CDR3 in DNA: TGTGCCAGCAGCTTGGCGAGGATCCGGGACAGGGGAATGAATGAGCAGTTCTTC. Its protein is CASSLARIRDRGMNEQFF. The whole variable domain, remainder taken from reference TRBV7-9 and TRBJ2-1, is DTGVSQNPRHKITKRGQNVTFRCDPISEHNRLYWYRQTLGQGPEFLTYFQNEAQLEKSRLLSDRFSAERPKGSFSTLEIQRTEQGDSAMYLCASSLARIRDRGMNEQFFGPGTRLTVL.

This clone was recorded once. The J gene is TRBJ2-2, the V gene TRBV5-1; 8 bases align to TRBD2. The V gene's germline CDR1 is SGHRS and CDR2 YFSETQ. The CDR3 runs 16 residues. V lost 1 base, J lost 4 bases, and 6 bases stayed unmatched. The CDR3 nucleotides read TGCGCCAGCAGCTTGTTGGGCGGGGGGCTCACCGGGGAGCTGTTTTTT. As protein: CASSLLGGGLTGELFF.

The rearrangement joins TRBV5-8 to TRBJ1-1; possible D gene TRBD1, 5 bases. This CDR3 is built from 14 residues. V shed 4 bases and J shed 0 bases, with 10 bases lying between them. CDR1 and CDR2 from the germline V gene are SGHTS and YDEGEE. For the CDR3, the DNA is TGTGCCAGCAGCGGAACAGGAATGAACACTGAAGCTTTCTTT. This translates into CASSGTGMNTEAFF.

The CDR3 DNA sequence: TGTGCCATCAGCGGTTTTCTACCCGGGACTAGCGGGAGGTCAGGAGCGGATACGCAGTATTTT. Its protein product is CAISGFLPGTSGRSGADTQYF. The rearrangement joins TRBV10-3 to TRBJ2-3, with 15 bases identical to TRBD2. In germline, CDR1 is ENHRY, CDR2 SYGVKD. This CDR3 is built from 21 residues. The J segment lost 6 bases and the V segment lost 6 bases, leaving 22 bases of the junction unmatched.

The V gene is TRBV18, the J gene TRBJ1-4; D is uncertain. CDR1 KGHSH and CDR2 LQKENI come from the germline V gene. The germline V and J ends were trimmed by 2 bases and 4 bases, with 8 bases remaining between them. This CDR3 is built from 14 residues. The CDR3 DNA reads TGTGCCAGCTCACCATTATCGGGTAATGAAAAACTGTTTTTT. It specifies CASSPLSGNEKLFF.

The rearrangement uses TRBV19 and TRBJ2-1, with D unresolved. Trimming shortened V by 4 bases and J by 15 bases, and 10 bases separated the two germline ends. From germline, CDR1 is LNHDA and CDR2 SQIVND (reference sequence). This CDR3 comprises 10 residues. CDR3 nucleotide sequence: TGTGCCAGTAGTAACGGTGGGTGGTTCTTC. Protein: CASSNGGWFF. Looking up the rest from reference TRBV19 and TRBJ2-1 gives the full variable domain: DGGITQSPKYLFRKEGQNVTLSCEQNLNHDAMYWYRQDPGQGLRLIYYSQIVNDFQKGDIAEGYSVSREKKESFPLTVTSAQKNPTAFYLCASSNGGWFFGPGTRLTVL.

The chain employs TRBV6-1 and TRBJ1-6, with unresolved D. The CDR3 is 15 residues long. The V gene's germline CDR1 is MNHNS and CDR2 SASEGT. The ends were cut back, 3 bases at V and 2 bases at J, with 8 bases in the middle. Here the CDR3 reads CASSDMLAYNSPLHF. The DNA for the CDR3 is TGTGCCAGCAGTGACATGTTGGCCTATAATTCACCCCTCCACTTT.

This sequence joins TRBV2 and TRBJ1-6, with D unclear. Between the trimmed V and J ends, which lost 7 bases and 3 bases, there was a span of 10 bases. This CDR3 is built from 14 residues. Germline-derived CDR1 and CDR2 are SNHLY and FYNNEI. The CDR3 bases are TGTGCCAGCACGAGGTCCATCTATAATTCACCCCTCCACTTT. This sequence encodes CASTRSIYNSPLHF.

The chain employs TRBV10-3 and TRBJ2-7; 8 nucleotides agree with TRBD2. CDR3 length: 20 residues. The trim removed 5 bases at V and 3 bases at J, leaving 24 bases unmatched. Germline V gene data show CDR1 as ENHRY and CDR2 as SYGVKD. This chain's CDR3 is CAISRQRAGEDDRSIYEQYF. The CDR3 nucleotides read TGTGCCATCAGTCGTCAACGAGCGGGAGAAGACGATAGATCAATCTACGAGCAGTACTTC.

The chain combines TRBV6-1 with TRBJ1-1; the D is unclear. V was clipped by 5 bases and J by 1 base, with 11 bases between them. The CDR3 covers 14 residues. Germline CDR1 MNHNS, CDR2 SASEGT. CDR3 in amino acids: CASSRGVANTEAFF. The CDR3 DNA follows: TGTGCCAGCAGTCGCGGGGTGGCGAACACTGAAGCTTTCTTT.

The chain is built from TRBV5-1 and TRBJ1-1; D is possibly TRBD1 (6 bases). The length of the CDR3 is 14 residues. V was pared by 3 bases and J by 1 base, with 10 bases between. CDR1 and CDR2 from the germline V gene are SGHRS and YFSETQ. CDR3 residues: CASSSGTPNTEAFF. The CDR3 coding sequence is TGCGCCAGCAGCTCCGGGACACCGAACACTGAAGCTTTCTTT.

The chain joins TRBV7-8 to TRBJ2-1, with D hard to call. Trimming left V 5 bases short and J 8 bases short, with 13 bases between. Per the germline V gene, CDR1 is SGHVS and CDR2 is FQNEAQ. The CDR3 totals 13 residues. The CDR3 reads CASSPGPSDEQFF. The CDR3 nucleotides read TGTGCCAGCAGCCCTGGCCCAAGTGATGAGCAGTTCTTC.

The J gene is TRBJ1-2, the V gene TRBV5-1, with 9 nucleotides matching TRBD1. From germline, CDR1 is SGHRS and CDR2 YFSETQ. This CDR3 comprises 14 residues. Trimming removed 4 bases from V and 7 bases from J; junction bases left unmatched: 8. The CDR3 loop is CASSIQGAVGGYTF. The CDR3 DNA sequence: TGCGCCAGCAGCATACAGGGGGCGGTGGGTGGCTACACCTTC.

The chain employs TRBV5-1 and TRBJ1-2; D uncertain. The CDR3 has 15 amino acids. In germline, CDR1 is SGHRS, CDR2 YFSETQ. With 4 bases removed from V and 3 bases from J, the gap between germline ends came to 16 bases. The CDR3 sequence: CASSPEAGQDYGYTF. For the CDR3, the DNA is TGCGCCAGCAGCCCCGAGGCAGGTCAGGACTATGGCTACACCTTC.

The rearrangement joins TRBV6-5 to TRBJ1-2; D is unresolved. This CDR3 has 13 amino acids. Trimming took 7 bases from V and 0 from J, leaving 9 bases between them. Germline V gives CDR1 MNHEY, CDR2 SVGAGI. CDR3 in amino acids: CASNRGANYGYTF. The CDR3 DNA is TGTGCCAGCAACCGGGGAGCTAACTATGGCTACACCTTC.

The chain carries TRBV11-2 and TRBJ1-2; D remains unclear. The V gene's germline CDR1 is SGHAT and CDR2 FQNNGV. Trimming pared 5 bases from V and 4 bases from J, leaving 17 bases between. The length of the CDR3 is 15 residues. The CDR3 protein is CASSPSIGNGYGYTF. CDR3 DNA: TGTGCCAGCAGCCCTAGTATTGGTAATGGCTATGGCTACACCTTC.

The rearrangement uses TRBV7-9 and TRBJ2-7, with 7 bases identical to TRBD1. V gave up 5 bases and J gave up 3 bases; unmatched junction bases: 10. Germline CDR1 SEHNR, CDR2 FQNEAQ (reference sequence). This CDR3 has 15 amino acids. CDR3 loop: CASSHPPTGLYEQYF. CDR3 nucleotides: TGTGCCAGCAGCCATCCGCCGACAGGGCTCTACGAGCAGTACTTC.

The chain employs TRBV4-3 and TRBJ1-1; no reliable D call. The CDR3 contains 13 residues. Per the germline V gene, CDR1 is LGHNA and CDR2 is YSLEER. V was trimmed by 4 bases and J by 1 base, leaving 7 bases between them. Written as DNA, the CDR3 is TGCGCCAGCAGCCCTTTGGGGAACACTGAAGCTTTCTTT. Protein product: CASSPLGNTEAFF.

The CDR3 reads CASSSTDTQYF. In DNA form, the CDR3 reads TGTGCCAGCTCATCCACAGATACGCAGTATTTT. The chain couples TRBV18 to TRBJ2-3; D remains ambiguous. V was clipped by 5 bases and J by 2 bases, with 2 bases between them. From germline, CDR1 is KGHSH and CDR2 LQKENI. This CDR3 spans 11 amino acids.

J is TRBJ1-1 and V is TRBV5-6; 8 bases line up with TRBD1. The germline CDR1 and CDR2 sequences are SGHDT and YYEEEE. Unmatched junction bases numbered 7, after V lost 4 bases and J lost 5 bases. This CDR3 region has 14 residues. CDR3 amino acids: CASSRTGRDTEAFF. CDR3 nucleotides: TGTGCCAGCAGCCGGACAGGGAGAGATACTGAAGCTTTCTTT.

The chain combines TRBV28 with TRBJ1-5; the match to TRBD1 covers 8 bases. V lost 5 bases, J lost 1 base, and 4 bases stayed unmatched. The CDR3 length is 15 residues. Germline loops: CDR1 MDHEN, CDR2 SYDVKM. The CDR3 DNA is TGTGCCAGCAGTACAACAGGGGGAAGCAATCAGCCCCAGCATTTT. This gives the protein CASSTTGGSNQPQHF. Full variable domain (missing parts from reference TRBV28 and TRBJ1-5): DVKVTQSSRYLVKRTGEKVFLECVQDMDHENMFWYRQDPGLGLRLIYFSYDVKMKEKGDIPEGYSVSREKKERFSLILESASTNQTSMYLCASSTTGGSNQPQHFGDGTRLSIL.